This T cell receptor beta chain appears in the sequencing data of a study of cytomegalovirus exposure and HLA in healthy donors. This CDR3 region has 15 residues. Deletions cut 3 bases from V and 0 bases from J, with 9 bases between. Germline V gene sequence: CDR1 SGHDT, CDR2 YYEEEE. Repertoires were generated with immunoSEQ multiplex PCR, while TCRdb's copy carries only in-frame clones and drops some. The sample holds some 130,000 clones, 70% to 85% seen once. V usage is TRBV5-6 and J usage is TRBJ2-2, with a possible D match to TRBD1 (5 bases). The sample taken for sequencing was PBMCs. This sequence originates from a man aged 25 to 45 in good health and CMV-seropositive. The DNA for the CDR3 is TGTGCCAGCAGCTACGGACACGCGAACACCGGGGAGCTGTTTTTT. This codes for CASSYGHANTGELFF.